These 10 T cell receptor beta chains share one sample of origin, sequenced in a study of cytomegalovirus exposure and HLA in healthy donors. Use of 60 Vbeta and 13 Jbeta primers characterized the PCR. The data were produced by immunoSEQ multiplex PCR, yet TCRdb's version contains in-frame clones alone and is incomplete. The sample has 100,000 or so clones, roughly 13% seen once; the top ten hold around 15%. Sequenced input: PBMCs. The source is a man in his forties in good health and CMV-seropositive.

The sample holds a few counts of this clone. This chain links TRBV5-4 with TRBJ1-3, with a weak D call TRBD1 (6 bases). Germline CDR1 is SGHNT and CDR2 is YYREEE (reference sequence). V dropped 3 bases and J dropped 3 bases, with 16 bases sitting between them. CDR3 length: 16 residues. CDR3: CASSSAYRDNGNTIYF. The CDR3, as DNA: TGTGCCAGCAGCTCAGCCTACAGGGATAATGGAAACACCATATATTTT.

The V call is TRBV23-1, the J call TRBJ2-3; 11 nucleotides line up with TRBD2. TRBV23-1 is designated an ORF whose function remains uncertain. V trimming: 0 bases; J trimming: 2 bases; junction bases outside the gene matches: 4. The CDR3 runs 17 residues. The CDR3 loop is CASSQSGLAALTDTQYF. DNA of the CDR3: TGCGCCAGCAGTCAATCGGGACTAGCGGCCCTCACAGATACGCAGTATTTT.

V usage is TRBV14 and J usage is TRBJ1-2, with a tentative D call TRBD1 (6 bases). CDR3 size: 16 residues. CDR1 and CDR2 (germline): SGHDN, FVKESK. Trimming removed 4 bases from V and 6 bases from J, with 21 bases in between. The CDR3 sequence: CASSRTLGGNSNGYTF. Written as DNA, the CDR3 is TGTGCCAGCAGCCGGACACTAGGGGGAAATAGCAATGGCTACACCTTC.

V gene TRBV10-3 combines with J gene TRBJ1-2; 8 positions agree with TRBD1. Germline CDR1 ENHRY, CDR2 SYGVKD. This CDR3 is built from 17 residues. V shed 5 bases, J shed 2 bases, and the junction held 13 bases outside the gene matches. The CDR3 nucleotides are TGTGCCATCAGTTTGGGCCAGGGGGCGACTCAGAACTATGGCTACACCTTC. Its protein is CAISLGQGATQNYGYTF.

V and J are TRBV7-9 and TRBJ2-1, with 8 bases fitting TRBD2. CDR3 length: 15 residues. Trimming took 5 bases from V and 7 from J; bases not matched to a gene: 10. CDR1 is SEHNR, CDR2 FQNEAQ, per germline (reference sequence). CDR3: CASSPPGTRGNEQFF. CDR3 coding DNA: TGTGCCAGCAGCCCTCCCGGGACTAGGGGTAATGAGCAGTTCTTC.

The genes are TRBV6-1 and TRBJ2-7, with TRBD2 as a possible D gene (5 bases). Trimming stripped 6 bases from V and 0 bases from J, with 9 bases between. The CDR3 has 13 amino acids. CDR1 and CDR2 (germline): MNHNS, SASEGT. The CDR3 DNA reads as TGTGCCAGCAGAAGGAGGACCTCCTACGAGCAGTACTTC. It codes for CASRRRTSYEQYF.

This clone was observed a few times. The gene calls are TRBV2 and TRBJ2-5; TRBD1 matches 7 bases. The DNA matches TRBJ2-7 better at its end, which makes the J call doubtful. The CDR3 covers 14 residues. From germline, CDR1 is SNHLY and CDR2 FYNNEI. The CDR3 is CASSGLTGSNEQYF. DNA for the CDR3: TGTGCCAGCAGTGGATTGACAGGGAGCAACGAGCAGTACTTC.

This clone was recorded a few times. This chain uses TRBV9 with TRBJ2-3, with 10 bases aligning to TRBD1. With 0 bases clipped from V and 10 bases from J, the junction kept 11 bases outside the gene matches. CDR3 length equals 16 residues. Germline CDR1 reads SGDLS; CDR2 reads YYNGEE. The CDR3 is CASSVAGTGAAIAQYF. The CDR3 DNA reads as TGTGCCAGCAGCGTAGCTGGGACAGGGGCCGCGATAGCGCAGTATTTT.

The CDR3 DNA sequence: TGCGCCAGCAGCCAAGATAGACACGGGAACACTGAAGCTTTCTTT. Amino acid sequence: CASSQDRHGNTEAFF. The V and J genes are TRBV4-3 and TRBJ1-1; D call uncertain. Germline V CDR1 and CDR2: LGHNA, YSLEER. Deletions cut 0 bases from V and 1 base from J, with 9 bases between. This CDR3 spans 15 amino acids.

CDR3: CSVENGRASGELFF. The CDR3 DNA follows: TGCAGCGTTGAGAACGGGAGGGCTTCCGGGGAGCTGTTTTTT. The chain couples TRBV29-1 to TRBJ2-2; 8 nucleotides align to TRBD2. This CDR3 contains 14 residues. The trim removed 3 bases at V and 6 bases at J, leaving 6 bases unmatched. Germline V gene lookup returns CDR1 SQVTM and CDR2 ANQGSEA.